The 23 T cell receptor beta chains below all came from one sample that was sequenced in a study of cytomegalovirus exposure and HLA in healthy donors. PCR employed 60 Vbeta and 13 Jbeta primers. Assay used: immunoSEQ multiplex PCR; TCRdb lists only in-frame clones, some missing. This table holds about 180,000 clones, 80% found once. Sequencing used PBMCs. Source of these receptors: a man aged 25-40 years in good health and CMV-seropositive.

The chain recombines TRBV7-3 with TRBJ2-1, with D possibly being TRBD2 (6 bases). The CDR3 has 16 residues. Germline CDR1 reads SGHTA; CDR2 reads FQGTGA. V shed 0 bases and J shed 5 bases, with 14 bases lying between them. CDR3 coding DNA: TGTGCCAGCAGCTTAACCCACGGGAGCCCCCACAATGAGCAGTTCTTC. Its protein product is CASSLTHGSPHNEQFF.

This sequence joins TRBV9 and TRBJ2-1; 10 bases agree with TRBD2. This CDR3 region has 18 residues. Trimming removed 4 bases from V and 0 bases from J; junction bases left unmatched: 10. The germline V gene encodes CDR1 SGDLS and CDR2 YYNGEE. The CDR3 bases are TGTGCCAGCAGCCTAGCGGGAGCCTTACCCAGCTCCTACAATGAGCAGTTCTTC. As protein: CASSLAGALPSSYNEQFF.

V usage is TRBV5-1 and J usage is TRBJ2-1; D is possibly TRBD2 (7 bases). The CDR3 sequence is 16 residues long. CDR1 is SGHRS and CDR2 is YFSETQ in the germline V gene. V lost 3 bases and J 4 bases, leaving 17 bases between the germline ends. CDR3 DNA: TGCGCCAGCAGCTGGACCGCAGGGGAGGGTTACAATGAGCAGTTCTTC. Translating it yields CASSWTAGEGYNEQFF.

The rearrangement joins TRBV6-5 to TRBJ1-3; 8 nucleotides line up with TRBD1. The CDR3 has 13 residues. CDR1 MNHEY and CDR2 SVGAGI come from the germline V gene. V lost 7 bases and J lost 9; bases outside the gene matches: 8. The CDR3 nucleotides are TGTGCCAGCAAAAGCCAGGGGGCTGGCACCATATATTTT. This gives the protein CASKSQGAGTIYF.

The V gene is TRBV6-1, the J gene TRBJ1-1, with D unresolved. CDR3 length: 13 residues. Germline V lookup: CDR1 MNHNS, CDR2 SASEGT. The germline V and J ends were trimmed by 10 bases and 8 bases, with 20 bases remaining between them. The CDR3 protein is CANVVLESSEAFF. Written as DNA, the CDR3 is TGTGCCAACGTTGTACTGGAGAGCAGCGAAGCTTTCTTT.

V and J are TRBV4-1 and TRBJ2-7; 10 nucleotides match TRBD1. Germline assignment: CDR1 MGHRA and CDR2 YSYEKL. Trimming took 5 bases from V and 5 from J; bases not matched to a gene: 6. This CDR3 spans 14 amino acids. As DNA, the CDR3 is TGCGCCAGCAGCAAAAGACAGGGGGCCCACGAGCAGTACTTC. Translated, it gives CASSKRQGAHEQYF.

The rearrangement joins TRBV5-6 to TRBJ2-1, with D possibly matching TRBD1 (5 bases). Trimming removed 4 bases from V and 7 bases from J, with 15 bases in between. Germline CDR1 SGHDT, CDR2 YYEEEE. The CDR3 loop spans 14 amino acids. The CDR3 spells CASSPPRGLNEQFF. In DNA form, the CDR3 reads TGTGCCAGCAGCCCGCCTAGGGGCCTTAATGAGCAGTTCTTC.

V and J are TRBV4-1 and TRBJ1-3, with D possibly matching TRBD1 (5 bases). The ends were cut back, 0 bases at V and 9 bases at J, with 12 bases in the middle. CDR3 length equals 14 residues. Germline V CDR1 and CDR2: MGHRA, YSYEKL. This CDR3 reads CASSQDRTPSTIYF. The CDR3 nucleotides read TGCGCCAGCAGCCAAGATCGGACACCGAGCACCATATATTTT.

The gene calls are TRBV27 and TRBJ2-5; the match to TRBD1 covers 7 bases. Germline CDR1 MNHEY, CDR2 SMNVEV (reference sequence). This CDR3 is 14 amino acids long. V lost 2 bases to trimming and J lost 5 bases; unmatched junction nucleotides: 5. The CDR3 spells CASSLRLTGETQYF. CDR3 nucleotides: TGTGCCAGCAGTTTAAGACTGACAGGGGAGACCCAGTACTTC.

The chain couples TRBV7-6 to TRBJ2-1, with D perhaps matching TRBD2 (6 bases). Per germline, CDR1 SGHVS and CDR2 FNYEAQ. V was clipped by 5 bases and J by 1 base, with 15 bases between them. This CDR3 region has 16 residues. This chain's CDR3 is CASSTMSGQSYNEQFF. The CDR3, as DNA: TGTGCCAGCAGCACCATGAGCGGGCAATCCTACAATGAGCAGTTCTTC. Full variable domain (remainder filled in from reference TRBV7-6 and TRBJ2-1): GAGVSQSPRYKVTKRGQDVALRCDPISGHVSLYWYRQALGQGPEFLTYFNYEAQQDKSGLPNDRFSAERPEGSISTLTIQRTEQRDSAMYRCASSTMSGQSYNEQFFGPGTRLTVL.

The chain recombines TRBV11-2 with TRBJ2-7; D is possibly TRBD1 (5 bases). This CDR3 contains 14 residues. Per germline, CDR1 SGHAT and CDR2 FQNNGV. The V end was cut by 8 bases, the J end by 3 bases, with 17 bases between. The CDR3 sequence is CASGRSRAVYEQYF. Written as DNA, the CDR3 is TGTGCCAGCGGCCGAAGCAGGGCGGTCTACGAGCAGTACTTC.

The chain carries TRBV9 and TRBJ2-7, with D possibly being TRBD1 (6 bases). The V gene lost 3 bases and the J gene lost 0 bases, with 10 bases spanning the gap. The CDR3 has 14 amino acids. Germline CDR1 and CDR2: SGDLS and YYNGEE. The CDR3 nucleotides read TGTGCCAGCAGCGCATGGGACACCTCCTACGAGCAGTACTTC. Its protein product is CASSAWDTSYEQYF.

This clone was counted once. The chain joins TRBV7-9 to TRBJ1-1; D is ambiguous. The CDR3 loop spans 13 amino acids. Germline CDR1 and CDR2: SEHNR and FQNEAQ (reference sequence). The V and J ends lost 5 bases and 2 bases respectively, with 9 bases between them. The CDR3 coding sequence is TGTGCCAGCAGCCCCCCGGGAAACACTGAAGCTTTCTTT. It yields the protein CASSPPGNTEAFF. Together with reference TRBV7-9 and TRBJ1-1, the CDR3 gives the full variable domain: DTGVSQNPRHKITKRGQNVTFRCDPISEHNRLYWYRQTLGQGPEFLTYFQNEAQLEKSRLLSDRFSAERPKGSFSTLEIQRTEQGDSAMYLCASSPPGNTEAFFGQGTRLTVV.

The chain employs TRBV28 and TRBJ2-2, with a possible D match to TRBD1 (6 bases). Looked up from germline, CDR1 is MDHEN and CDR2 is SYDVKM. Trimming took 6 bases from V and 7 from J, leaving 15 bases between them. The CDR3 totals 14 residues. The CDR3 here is CASRMQGHLGELFF. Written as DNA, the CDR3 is TGTGCCAGCAGAATGCAGGGGCATCTCGGGGAGCTGTTTTTT.

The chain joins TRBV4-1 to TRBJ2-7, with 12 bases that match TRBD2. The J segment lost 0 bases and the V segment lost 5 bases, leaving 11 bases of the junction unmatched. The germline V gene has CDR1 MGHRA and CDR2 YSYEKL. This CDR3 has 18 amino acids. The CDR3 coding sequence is TGCGCCAGCAGCTCCGGACTAGCGGGATTTTCTCTCTCCTACGAGCAGTACTTC. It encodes CASSSGLAGFSLSYEQYF.

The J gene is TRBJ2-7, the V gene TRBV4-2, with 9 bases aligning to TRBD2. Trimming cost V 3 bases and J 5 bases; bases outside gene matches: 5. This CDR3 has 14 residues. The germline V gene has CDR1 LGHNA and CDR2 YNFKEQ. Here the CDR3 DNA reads TGTGCCAGCAGCCACGCGGGAGGGCCACACGAGCAGTACTTC. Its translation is CASSHAGGPHEQYF.

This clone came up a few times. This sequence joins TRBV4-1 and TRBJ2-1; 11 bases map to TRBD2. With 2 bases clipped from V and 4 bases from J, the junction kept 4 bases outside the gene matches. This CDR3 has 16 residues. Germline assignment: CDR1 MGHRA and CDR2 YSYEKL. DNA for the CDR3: TGCGCCAGCAGCCAACGGACTAGCGGGCCTTACAATGAGCAGTTCTTC. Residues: CASSQRTSGPYNEQFF.

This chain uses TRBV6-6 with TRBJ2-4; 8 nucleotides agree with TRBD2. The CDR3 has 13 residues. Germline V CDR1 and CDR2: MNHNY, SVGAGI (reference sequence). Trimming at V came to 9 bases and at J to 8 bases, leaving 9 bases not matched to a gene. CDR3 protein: CASTRGGEYIQYF. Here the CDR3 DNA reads TGTGCCAGTACTCGGGGGGGGGAGTACATTCAGTACTTC.

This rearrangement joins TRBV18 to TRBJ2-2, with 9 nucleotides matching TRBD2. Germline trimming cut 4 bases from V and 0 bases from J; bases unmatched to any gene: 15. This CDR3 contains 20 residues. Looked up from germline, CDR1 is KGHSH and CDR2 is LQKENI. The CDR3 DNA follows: TGTGCCAGCTCACGCCCCGGGTTGGTAGCGGGAGTTCCGAACACCGGGGAGCTGTTTTTT. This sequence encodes CASSRPGLVAGVPNTGELFF.

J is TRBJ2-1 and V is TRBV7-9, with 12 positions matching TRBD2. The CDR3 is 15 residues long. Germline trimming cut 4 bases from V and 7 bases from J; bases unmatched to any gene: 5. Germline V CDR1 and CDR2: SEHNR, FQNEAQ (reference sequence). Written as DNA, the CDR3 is TGTGCCAGCAGCTCGACTAGCGGGAGCTGGAATGAGCAGTTCTTC. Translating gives CASSSTSGSWNEQFF.

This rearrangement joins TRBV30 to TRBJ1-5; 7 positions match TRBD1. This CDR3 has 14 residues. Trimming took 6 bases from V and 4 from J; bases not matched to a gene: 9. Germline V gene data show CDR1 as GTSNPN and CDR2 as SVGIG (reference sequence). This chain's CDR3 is CACSKGQPNQPQHF. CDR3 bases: TGTGCCTGTTCGAAGGGACAGCCTAATCAGCCCCAGCATTTT. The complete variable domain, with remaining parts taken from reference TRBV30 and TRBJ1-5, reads SQTIHQWPATLVQPVGSPLSLECTVEGTSNPNLYWYRQAAGRGLQLLFYSVGIGQISSEVPQNLSASRPQDRQFILSSKKLLLSDSGFYLCACSKGQPNQPQHFGDGTRLSIL.

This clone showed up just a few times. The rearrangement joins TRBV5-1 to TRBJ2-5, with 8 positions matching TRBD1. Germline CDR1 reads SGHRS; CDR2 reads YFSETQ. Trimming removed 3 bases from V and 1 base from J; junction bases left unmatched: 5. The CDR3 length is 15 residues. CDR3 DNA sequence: TGCGCCAGCAGCTCGGGACAGGTCATCCAAGAGACCCAGTACTTC. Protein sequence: CASSSGQVIQETQYF.

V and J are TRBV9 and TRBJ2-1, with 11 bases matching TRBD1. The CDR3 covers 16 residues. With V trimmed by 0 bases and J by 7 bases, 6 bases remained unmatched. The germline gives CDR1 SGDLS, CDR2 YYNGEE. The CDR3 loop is CASSVAGGQGANEQFF. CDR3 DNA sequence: TGTGCCAGCAGCGTAGCTGGCGGACAGGGGGCGAATGAGCAGTTCTTC.